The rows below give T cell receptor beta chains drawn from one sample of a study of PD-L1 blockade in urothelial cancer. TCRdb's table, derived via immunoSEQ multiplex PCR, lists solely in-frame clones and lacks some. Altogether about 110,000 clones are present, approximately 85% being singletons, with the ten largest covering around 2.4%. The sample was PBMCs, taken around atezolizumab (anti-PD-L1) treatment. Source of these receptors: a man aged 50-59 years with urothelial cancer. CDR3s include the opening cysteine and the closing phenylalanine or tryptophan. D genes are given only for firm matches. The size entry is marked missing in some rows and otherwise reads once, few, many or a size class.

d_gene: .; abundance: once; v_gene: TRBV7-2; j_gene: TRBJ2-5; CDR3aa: CASSHSAPLRETQYF; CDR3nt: TGTGCCAGCAGCCATTCCGCTCCTCTCCGGGAGACCCAGTACTTC
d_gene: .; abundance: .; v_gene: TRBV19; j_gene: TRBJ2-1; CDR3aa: CASSRLDSSYNEQFF; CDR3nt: TGTGCCAGTAGTCGACTAGATAGCTCCTACAATGAGCAGTTCTTC
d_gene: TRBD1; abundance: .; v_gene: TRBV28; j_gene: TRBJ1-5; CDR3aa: CASILTQGYQPQHF; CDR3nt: TGTGCCAGCATCCTCACACAGGGGTATCAGCCCCAGCATTTT
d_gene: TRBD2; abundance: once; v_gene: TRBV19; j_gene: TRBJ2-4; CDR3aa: CASGRGRAKNIQYF; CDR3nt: TGTGCCAGTGGGAGGGGACGGGCCAAAAACATTCAGTACTTC
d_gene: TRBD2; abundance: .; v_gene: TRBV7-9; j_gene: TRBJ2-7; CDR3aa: CASSLTSGTYEQYF; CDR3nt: TGTGCCAGCAGCTTAACTAGCGGGACTTACGAGCAGTACTTC
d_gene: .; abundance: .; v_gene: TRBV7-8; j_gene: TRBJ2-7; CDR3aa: CASSWTSNYEQYF; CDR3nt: TGTGCCAGCAGCTGGACTTCCAACTACGAGCAGTACTTC
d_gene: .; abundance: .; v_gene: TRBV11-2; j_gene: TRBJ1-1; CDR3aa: CASSLLSEVAFF; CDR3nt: TGTGCCAGCAGCTTATTGTCCGAGGTAGCTTTCTTT
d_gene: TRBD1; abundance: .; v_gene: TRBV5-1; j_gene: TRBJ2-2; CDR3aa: CASSLAGQGAITGELFF; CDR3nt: TGCGCCAGCAGCTTGGCCGGGCAGGGGGCAATCACCGGGGAGCTGTTTTTT
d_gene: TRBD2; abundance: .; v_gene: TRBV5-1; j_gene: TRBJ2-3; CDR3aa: CASSLPGLAGARDTQYF; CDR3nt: TGCGCCAGCAGCTTACCGGGACTAGCGGGAGCACGGGATACGCAGTATTTT
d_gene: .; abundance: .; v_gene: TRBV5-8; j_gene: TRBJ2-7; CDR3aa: CASSASSGFEQYF; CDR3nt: TGTGCCAGCAGCGCGAGTTCCGGGTTCGAGCAGTACTTC
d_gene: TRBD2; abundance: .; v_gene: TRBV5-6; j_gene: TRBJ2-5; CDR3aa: CASSLGLAGETQYF; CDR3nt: TGTGCCAGCAGTCTGGGACTAGCGGGAGAGACCCAGTACTTC
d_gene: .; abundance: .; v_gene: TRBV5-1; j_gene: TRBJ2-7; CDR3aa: CASSLSTGYEQYF; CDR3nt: TGCGCCAGCAGCCTTTCGACGGGGTACGAGCAGTACTTC
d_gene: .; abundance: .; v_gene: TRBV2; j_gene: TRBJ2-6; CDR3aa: CASSVRGTGANVLTF; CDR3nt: TGTGCCAGCAGTGTCCGGGGGACTGGGGCCAACGTCCTGACTTTC
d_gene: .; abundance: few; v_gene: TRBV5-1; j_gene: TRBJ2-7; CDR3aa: CASSLAGEQYF; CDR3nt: TGCGCCAGCAGCTTGGCGGGCGAGCAGTACTTC
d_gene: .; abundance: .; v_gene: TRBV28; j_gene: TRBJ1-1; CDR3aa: CASSFSRGNTEAFF; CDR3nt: TGTGCCAGCAGTTTCTCCCGAGGGAACACTGAAGCTTTCTTT
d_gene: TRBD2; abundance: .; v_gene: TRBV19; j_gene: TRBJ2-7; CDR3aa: CASSIQSGASYEQYF; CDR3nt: TGTGCCAGTAGTATACAAAGCGGGGCCTCCTACGAGCAGTACTTC
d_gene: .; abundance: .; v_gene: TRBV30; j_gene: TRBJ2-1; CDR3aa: CAWSAGDSYNEQFF; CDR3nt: TGTGCCTGGAGTGCTGGAGATTCCTACAATGAGCAGTTCTTC
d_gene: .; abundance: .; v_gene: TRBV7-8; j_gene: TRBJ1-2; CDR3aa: CASSRTENNYGYTF; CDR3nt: TGTGCCAGCAGCCGGACAGAAAATAACTATGGCTACACCTTC
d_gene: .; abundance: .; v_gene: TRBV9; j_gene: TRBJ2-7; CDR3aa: CASSIGQSSYEQYF; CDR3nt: TGTGCCAGCAGCATCGGACAGAGCTCCTACGAGCAGTACTTC
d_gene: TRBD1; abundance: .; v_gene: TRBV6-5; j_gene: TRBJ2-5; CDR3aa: CASSYGRRGETQYF; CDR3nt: TGTGCCAGCAGTTACGGCCGCAGGGGGGAGACCCAGTACTTC
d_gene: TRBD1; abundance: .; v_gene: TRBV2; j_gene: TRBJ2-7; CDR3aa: CASSRDRGLTYEQYF; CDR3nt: TGTGCCAGCAGTCGGGACAGGGGGTTGACCTACGAGCAGTACTTC
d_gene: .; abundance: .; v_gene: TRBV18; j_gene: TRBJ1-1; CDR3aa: CASSPADRPGNTEAFF; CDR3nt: TGTGCCAGCTCACCGGCCGACAGACCTGGGAACACTGAAGCTTTCTTT
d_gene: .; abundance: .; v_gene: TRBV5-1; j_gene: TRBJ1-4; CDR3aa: CASSLRTATNEKLFF; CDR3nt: TGCGCCAGCAGCTTGAGGACTGCAACTAATGAAAAACTGTTTTTT
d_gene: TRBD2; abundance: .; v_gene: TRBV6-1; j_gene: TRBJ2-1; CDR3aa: CASQRGPMAEQFF; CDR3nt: TGTGCCAGCCAGCGGGGCCCCATGGCTGAGCAGTTCTTC
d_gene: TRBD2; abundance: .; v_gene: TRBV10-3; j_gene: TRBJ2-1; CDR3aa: CAISGLAGDNEQFF; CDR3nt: TGTGCCATCAGTGGTCTAGCGGGGGACAATGAGCAGTTCTTC
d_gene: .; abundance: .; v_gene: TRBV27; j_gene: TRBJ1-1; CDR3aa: CASSLSQGNTEAFF; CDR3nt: TGTGCCAGCAGTTTATCGCAGGGTAACACTGAAGCTTTCTTT
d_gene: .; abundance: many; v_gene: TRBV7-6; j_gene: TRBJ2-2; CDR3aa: CASSPSYPRYTGELFF; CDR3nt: TGTGCCAGCAGCCCGTCTTACCCCCGGTACACCGGGGAGCTGTTTTTT
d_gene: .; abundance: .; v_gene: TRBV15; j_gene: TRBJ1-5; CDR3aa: CATSRDGQGLQPQHF; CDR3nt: TGTGCCACCAGCAGAGATGGGCAGGGTCTTCAGCCCCAGCATTTT
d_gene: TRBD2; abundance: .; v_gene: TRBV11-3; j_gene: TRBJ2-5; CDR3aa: CASSPVAGGPRETQYF; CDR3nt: TGTGCCAGCAGCCCCGTAGCGGGAGGGCCGAGGGAGACCCAGTACTTC
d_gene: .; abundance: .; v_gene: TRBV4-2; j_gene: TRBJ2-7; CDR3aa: CASSQAAGEAREQYF; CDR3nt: TGTGCCAGCAGCCAGGCTGCCGGTGAGGCTCGGGAGCAGTACTTC
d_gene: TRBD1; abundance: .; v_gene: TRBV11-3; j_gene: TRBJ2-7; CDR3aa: CASSLPGTGVIEQYF; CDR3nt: TGTGCCAGCAGCTTGCCCGGGACAGGGGTGATCGAGCAGTACTTC
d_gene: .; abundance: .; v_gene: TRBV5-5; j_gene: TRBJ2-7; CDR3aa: CASSSGVLASSYEQYF; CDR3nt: TGTGCCAGCAGCTCAGGGGTACTAGCGAGCTCCTACGAGCAGTACTTC
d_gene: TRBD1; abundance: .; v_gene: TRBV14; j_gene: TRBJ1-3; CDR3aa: CASSQFRTGGSGNTIYF; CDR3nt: TGTGCCAGCAGCCAATTCCGTACAGGGGGCTCTGGAAACACCATATATTTT
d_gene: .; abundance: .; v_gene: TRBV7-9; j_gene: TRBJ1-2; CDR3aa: CASSSGDYGYTF; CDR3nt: TGTGCCAGCAGCTCAGGGGACTATGGCTACACCTTC
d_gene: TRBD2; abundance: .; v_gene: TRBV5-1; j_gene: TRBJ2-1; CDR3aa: CASSDTSGRAWNEQFF; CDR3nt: TGCGCCAGCAGCGATACTAGCGGGAGGGCCTGGAATGAGCAGTTCTTC
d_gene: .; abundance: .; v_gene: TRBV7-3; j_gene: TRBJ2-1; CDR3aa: CASSLTRGTSVYNEQFF; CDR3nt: TGTGCCAGCAGCTTAACCCGGGGTACATCTGTATACAATGAGCAGTTCTTC
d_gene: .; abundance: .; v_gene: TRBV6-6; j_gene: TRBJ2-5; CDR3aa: CASSSRDWDQETQYF; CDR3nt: TGTGCCAGCAGTTCAAGAGACTGGGACCAAGAGACCCAGTACTTC
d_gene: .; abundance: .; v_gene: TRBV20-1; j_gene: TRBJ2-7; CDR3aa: CSARYSGEQYF; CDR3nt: TGCAGTGCTAGATACTCGGGCGAGCAGTACTTC
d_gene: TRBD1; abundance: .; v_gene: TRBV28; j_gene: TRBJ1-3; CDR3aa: CASSIAQGASGNTIYF; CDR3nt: TGTGCCAGCAGTATCGCCCAGGGGGCCTCTGGAAACACCATATATTTT
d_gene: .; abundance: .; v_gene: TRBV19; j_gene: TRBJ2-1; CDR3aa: CASRALGYEQFF; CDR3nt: TGTGCCAGTAGGGCGTTGGGCTATGAGCAGTTCTTC
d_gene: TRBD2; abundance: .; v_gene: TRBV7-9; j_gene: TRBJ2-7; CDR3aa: CASSLMTGGRLAQYF; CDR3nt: TGTGCCAGCAGCTTAATGACGGGAGGGAGGCTCGCGCAGTACTTC
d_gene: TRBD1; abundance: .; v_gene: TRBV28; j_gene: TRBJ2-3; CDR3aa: CASRGQGRDTQYF; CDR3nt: TGTGCCAGCAGGGGACAGGGACGAGATACGCAGTATTTT
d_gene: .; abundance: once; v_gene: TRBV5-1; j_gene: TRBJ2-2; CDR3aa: CATKGGDTGELFF; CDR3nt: TGCGCCACCAAGGGGGGGGACACCGGGGAGCTGTTTTTT
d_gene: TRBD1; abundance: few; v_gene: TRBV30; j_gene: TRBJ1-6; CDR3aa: CAWIEDRDNSPLHF; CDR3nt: TGTGCCTGGATAGAGGACAGGGATAATTCACCCCTCCACTTT
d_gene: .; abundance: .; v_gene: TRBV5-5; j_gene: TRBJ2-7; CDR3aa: CASSLGGSEQYF; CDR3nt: TGTGCCAGCAGCTTGGGAGGGAGCGAGCAGTACTTC
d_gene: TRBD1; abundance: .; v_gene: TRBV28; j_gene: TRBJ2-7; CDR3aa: CASTDRGHEQYF; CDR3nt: TGTGCCAGCACCGACAGGGGTCACGAGCAGTACTTC
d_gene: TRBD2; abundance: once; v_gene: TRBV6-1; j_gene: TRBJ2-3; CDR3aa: CASSDLLAGAGDTQYF; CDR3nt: TGTGCCAGCAGTGACCTCCTAGCGGGAGCAGGGGATACGCAGTATTTT